This TCR beta chain originates from a study of CD8 T cells in Susac syndrome. Study-level findings and limits: It was acknowledged in the study that its TCR sequencing and HLA analysis involved a relatively small number of individuals.

The germline CDR1 and CDR2 sequences are MGHRA and YSYEKL. The CDR3 spans 14 residues. V lost 3 bases and J 2 bases, leaving 11 bases between the germline ends. CD8+ and CD4+ T cells circulating in blood were sequenced for TCR beta. Negative isolation was applied to CD8+ and CD4+ T cells, and FACS enrichment was applied to TEMRA cells. With random hexamers, reverse transcription was performed on about 0.5 to 1 ug of RNA. An immunoSEQ multiplex PCR amplified TCR beta CDR3 over 54 Vbeta and 13 Jbeta. TCRdb re-called the immunoSEQ multiplex PCR reads with MiXCR, one entry per CDR3 protein. Counted here are over 130,000 distinct CDR3 sequences, 95% occurring once; the ten biggest clones make up over 0.1%. Concerning this clonotype itself: The antigen is unknown.

Input material: CD4+ T cells from PBMCs. The chain has TRBV4-1 and TRBJ2-7; unclear D gene. The TCR was taken from a human donor with multiple sclerosis. CDR3 nucleotide sequence: TGCGCCAGCAGCCAGAAGACCGTTACCTACGAGCAGTACTTC. This translates into CASSQKTVTYEQYF.